The source of this TCR beta chain is a study of regulatory T cells in long-lasting Graves disease (dated by TCRdb to the early 2020s). The study in broad terms: In the newly diagnosed Graves' disease group, patients had been taking antithyroid drugs for less than 3 months. This study used TCR sequencing and RNA sequencing of peripheral blood to compare persistent Graves' disease patients against newly diagnosed Graves' disease patients. The study was conducted in China and was registered as a clinical trial. A total of approximately 35 samples underwent TCR sequencing: around 13 from persistent and around 20 from newly diagnosed Graves' disease patients.

V was cut back by 6 bases and J by 3 bases, leaving a gap of 17 bases between them. The CDR3 numbers 16 residues from cysteine through phenylalanine. The entry retains the CDR3 DNA only, 48 bases that are in frame from base 1. The time point label, as the study defines it: newly diagnosed GD, antithyroid drugs for less than 3 months. RNA was extracted from PBMCs in TRIzol for both TCR sequencing and RNA sequencing. The diagnosis of Graves' disease followed American Thyroid Association guidelines. Patients were recruited from an endocrinology department in Xi'an, China. Each patient gave about 8.1 milliliters of peripheral blood, collected in an EDTA anticoagulant tube. Ficoll Paque Plus density gradient separation was used to isolate PBMCs, and no further T cell sorting was performed. An Agilent 2100 Bioanalyzer and agarose gel were used to check RNA quality, and a NanoDrop 2000 was used to measure RNA concentration.

Study-level results and caveats: Persistent Graves' disease patients showed lower TCR Shannon entropy and fewer highly expanded clones than newly diagnosed patients, suggesting clonal expansion. Only peripheral blood was studied, because thyroid tissue, the primary lesion, was inaccessible. The authors noted that the small sample size was a limitation that may lower accuracy. Patients with persistent disease shared more public clonotypes (approximately 2,500) than newly diagnosed patients did (nearly 1,000). Sequencing and analysis were restricted to the TCR beta chain. Persistent disease showed preferential use of TRBV28, TRBJ1-2 and TRBJ2-5, whereas newly diagnosed disease favored TRBV20-1 and TRBJ2-1.

Library preparation employed multiplex PCR. TCRdb shows the sequencer as Illumina HiSeq 4000. TCR beta libraries were built with iRepertoire HTBI primers and Arm-PCR amplification of CDR3 regions. Gel purification was performed on PCR products prior to sequencing. Per the source publication's procedure: Gene usage analysis of CDR3 amino acid clonotypes used the approximately 62 TRBV and some 13 TRBJ segments found across samples. COPE and FqMerger were used to merge filtered high-quality paired reads into contigs. BLAST was used to align contigs to the IMGT TRBV, TRBD and TRBJ reference genes, and CDR3 was defined following IMGT. Any clonotype with a frequency above 0.1% was classified as a highly expanded clone. Shannon entropy served as the measure of repertoire diversity, while the Gini coefficient captured V-J evenness. Public clonotypes were defined as clonotypes shared by more than one individual. TCRdb trimmed the raw reads at Q25, called clones with MiXCR and kept productive beta chains. All rows with the same CDR3 protein become a single entry with the most common DNA and genes. The authors' filters were not applied to this entry. Within this sample are hundreds of thousands of distinct CDR3 sequences, with approximately 15% of them counted one time only. 25% to 30% of the sample comes from the top ten.

This clonotype has ten or more counts. The antigen it binds to is not known. The record has no base qualities; no much larger clone is one base away. The sample was also reused in another study, on T cells in Graves' hyperthyroidism and ophthalmopathy. From that second study: Graves' hyperthyroidism was defined as stable when no progression to ophthalmopathy occurred over 18 months of follow-up. The hyperthyroidism patients were between 18 and 65 years old and newly diagnosed, with a disease duration of less than 2 months. Exclusion was applied to patients with uncontrolled infections, other autoimmune diseases, pregnancy or lactation. Clinical symptoms, serum thyroxine and TRAb, thyroid ultrasound, and orbital computed tomography formed the basis for the diagnoses. The first round of RT-PCR for the TCR CDR3 was performed with the HTBI primer set and the Qiagen OneStep RT-PCR kit. Blood samples also contained most of the expanded thyroid clonotypes (frequency above 0.001), which suggests that blood repertoires may reflect thyroid immune responses. In cross-validation, a model built on a 13 V-J signature told ophthalmopathy apart from stable hyperthyroidism with just under 90% sensitivity and around 84% specificity, and in testing the same model reached 80%/75%. In validation, the model predicted progression to ophthalmopathy with 60% to 71% sensitivity and 72% to 85% specificity, a median of 6.5 months before onset. To identify distinguishing TCR V-J signatures, a discovery cohort of 90 to 100 patients was used, comprising 40 to 45 with Graves' ophthalmopathy and roughly 60 with stable Graves' hyperthyroidism. Prospective prediction of ophthalmopathy was tested in an independent validation cohort of 18 to 20 hyperthyroidism patients and 15 to 17 patients who later progressed to ophthalmopathy. The 100 discovery patients were randomly split 7:3 into training and test sets. In six Graves' hyperthyroidism patients, the study also compared T-cell repertoires from thyroid tissue with T-cell repertoires from blood. Following sampling, methimazole starting at 30 mg daily was given to hyperthyroidism patients, and high-dose intravenous methylprednisolone was given to ophthalmopathy patients. Libraries were constructed in a second round of multiplex PCR, after which size selection and purification were carried out. The libraries were sequenced on an Illumina HiSeq2000 using paired-end 100 bp reads. SOAPnuke was used to process the raw data, with reads discarded if the reads contained adapters or uncalled bases, had a mean Phred below 15, or lacked an exact constant-primer or identifier match. High-quality paired reads were merged using COPE v1.2.5, and each unique nucleotide sequence was defined as a clonotype. Clonotypes were aligned to IMGT TRBV, TRBD and TRBJ reference segments using MiTCR v1.1. The analysis was restricted to V-J combinations with a frequency above 0.0001, which together covered 99% to 99.2% of the repertoires. The TCS score was defined as the ratio of F50 (clonal expansion) to E x V (chaos), calculated using BLOSUM62-based TCRdist between CDR3 peptides within each V-J. Welch's t-statistics and random forest reduced 500 to 550 V-J features to about 13, which were used in a naive Bayes classifier (R e1071). No statistical method was used to fix the sample size in advance, and group allocation was not hidden from the investigators. The paper reports TCR Vbeta CDR3 sequencing of some 140 peripheral blood samples: around 41 ophthalmopathy, under 80 hyperthyroidism and around 17 progressor patients.

This specimen was peripheral blood mononuclear cells (PBMCs), taken at new diagnosis, from a patient treated with antithyroid drugs. This TCR was sampled from a man aged 40-49 years with Graves disease. Donor details come from another sample of the same person, matched by shared clones. Recombination connected TRBV12-3 or TRBV12-4 to TRBJ2-2; the D gene remains uncertain. The CDR3 loop reads CASRPPPRWDTGELFF. The bases are TGTGCCAGCAGACCTCCTCCCCGGTGGGACACCGGGGAGCTGTTTTTT.